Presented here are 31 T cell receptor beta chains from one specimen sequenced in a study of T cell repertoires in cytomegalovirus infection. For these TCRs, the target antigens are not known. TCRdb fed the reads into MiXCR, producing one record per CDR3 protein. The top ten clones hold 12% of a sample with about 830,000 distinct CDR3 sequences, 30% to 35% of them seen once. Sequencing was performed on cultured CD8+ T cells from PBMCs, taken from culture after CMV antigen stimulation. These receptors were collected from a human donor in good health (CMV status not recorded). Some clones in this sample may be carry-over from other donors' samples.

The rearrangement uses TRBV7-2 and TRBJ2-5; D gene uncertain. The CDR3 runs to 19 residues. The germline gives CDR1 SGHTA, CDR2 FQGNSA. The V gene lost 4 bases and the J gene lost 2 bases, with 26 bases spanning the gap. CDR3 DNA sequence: TGTGCCAGCAGCTCCCCCGTTGGAAACCCCTCCAGAATTCAAGAGACCCAGTACTTC. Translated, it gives CASSSPVGNPSRIQETQYF.

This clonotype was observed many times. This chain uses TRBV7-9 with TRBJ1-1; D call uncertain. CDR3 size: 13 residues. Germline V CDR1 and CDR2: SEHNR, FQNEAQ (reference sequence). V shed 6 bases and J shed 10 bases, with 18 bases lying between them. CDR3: CASRPASERGAFF. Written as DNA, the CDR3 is TGTGCCAGCAGGCCTGCCTCGGAACGGGGAGCTTTCTTT.

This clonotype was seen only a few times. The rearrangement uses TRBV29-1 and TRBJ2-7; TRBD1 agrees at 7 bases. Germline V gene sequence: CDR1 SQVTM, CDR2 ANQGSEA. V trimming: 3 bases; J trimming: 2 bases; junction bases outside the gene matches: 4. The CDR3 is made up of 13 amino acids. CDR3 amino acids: CSVEKQGPYEQYF. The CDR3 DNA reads TGCAGCGTTGAGAAACAGGGGCCCTACGAGCAGTACTTC.

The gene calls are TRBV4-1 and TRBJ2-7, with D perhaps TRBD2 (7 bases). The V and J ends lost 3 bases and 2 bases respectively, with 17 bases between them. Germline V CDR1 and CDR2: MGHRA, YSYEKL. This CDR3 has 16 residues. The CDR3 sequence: CASSHLGGGETYEQYF. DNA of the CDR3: TGCGCCAGCAGCCACTTAGGGGGAGGGGAGACCTACGAGCAGTACTTC.

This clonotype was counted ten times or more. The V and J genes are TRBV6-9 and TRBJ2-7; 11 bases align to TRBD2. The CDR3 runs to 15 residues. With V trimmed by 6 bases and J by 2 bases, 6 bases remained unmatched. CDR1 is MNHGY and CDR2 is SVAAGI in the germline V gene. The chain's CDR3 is CASREGTSGPYEQYV. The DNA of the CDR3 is TGTGCCAGCAGAGAGGGGACTAGCGGTCCCTACGAGCAGTACGTC.

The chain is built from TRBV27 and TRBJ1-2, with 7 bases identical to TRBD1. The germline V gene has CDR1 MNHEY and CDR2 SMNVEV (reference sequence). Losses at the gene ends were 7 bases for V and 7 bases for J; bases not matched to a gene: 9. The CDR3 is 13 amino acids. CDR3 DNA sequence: TGTGCCAGCAACCCGGGGGCAGGGGGTGGCTACACCTTC. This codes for CASNPGAGGGYTF.

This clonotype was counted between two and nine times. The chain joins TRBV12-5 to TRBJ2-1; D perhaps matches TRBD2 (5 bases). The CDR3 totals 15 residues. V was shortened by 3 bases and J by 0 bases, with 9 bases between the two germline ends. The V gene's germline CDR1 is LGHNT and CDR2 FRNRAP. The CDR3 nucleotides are TGTGCTAGTGGTTTTCGAGGGAGCTCCTACAATGAGCAGTTCTTC. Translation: CASGFRGSSYNEQFF.

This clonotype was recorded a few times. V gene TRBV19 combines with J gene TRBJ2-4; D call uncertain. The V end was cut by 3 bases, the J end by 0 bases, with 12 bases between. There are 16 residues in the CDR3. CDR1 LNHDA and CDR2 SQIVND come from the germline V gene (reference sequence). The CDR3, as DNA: TGTGCCAGTAGTATTCTCGCAACAATAGCCAAAAACATTCAGTACTTC. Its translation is CASSILATIAKNIQYF.

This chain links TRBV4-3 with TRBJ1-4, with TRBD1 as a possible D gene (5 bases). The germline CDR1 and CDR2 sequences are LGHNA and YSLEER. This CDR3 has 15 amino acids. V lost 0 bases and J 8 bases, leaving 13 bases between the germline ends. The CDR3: CASSQDRGIGEKLFF. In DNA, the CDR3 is TGCGCCAGCAGCCAAGATAGGGGTATAGGGGAAAAACTGTTTTTT.

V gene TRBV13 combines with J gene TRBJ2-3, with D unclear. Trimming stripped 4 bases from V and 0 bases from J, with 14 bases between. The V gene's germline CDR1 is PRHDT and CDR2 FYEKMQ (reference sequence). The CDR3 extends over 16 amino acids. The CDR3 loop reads CASSWSVVSSTDTQYF. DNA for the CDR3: TGTGCCAGCAGCTGGTCAGTGGTTTCCAGCACAGATACGCAGTATTTT.

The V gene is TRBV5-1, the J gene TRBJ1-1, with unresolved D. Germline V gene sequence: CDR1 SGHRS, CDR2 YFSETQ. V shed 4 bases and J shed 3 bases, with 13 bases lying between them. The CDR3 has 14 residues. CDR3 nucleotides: TGCGCCAGCAGCCTATTTAAGGGAGACACTGAAGCTTTCTTT. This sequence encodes CASSLFKGDTEAFF.

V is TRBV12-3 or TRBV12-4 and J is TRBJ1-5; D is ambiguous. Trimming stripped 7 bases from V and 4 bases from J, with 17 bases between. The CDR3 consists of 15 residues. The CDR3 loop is CASTYDRAPNQPQHF. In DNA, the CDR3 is TGTGCCAGCACCTACGACCGGGCTCCTAATCAGCCCCAGCATTTT.

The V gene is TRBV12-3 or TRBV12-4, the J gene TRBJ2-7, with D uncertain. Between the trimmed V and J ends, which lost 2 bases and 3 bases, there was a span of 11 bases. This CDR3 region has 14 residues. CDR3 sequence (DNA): TGTGCCAGCAGTTTAACGGGCAGCTACTACGAGCAGTACTTC. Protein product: CASSLTGSYYEQYF.

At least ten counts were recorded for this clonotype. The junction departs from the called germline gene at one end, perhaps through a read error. The CDR3 reads CASSHNSGELFF. The CDR3 region has the DNA TGTGCCAGCAGCCACAACAGCGGGGAGCTGTTTTTT. This rearrangement joins TRBV7-6 to TRBJ2-2, with unresolved D. CDR1 is SGHVS, CDR2 FNYEAQ, per germline. The length of the CDR3 is 12 residues.

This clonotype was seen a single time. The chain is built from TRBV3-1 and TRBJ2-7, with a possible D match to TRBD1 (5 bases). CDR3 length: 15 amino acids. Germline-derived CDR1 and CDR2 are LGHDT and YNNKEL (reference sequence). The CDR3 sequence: CVSSPTPWQGSEQYV. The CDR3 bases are TGTGTCAGCAGCCCAACCCCCTGGCAGGGCTCCGAGCAGTACGTC.

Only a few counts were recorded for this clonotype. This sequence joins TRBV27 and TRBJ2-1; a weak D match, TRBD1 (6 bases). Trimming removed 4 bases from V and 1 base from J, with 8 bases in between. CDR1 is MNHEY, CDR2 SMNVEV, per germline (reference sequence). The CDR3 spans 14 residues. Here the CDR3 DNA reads TGTGCCAGCAGTTACCAGGGGTCCTACAATGAGCAGTTCTTC. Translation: CASSYQGSYNEQFF.

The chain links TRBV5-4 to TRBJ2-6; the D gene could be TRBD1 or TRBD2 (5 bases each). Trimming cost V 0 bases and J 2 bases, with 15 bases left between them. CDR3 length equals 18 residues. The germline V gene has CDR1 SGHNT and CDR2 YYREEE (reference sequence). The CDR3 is CASSLGYDTGPGANVLTF. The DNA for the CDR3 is TGTGCCAGCAGCTTGGGCTACGACACGGGGCCTGGGGCCAACGTCCTGACTTTC. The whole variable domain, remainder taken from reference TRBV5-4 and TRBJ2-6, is ETGVTQSPTHLIKTRGQQVTLRCSSQSGHNTVSWYQQALGQGPQFIFQYYREEENGRGNFPPRFSGLQFPNYSSELNVNALELDDSALYLCASSLGYDTGPGANVLTFGAGSRLTVL.

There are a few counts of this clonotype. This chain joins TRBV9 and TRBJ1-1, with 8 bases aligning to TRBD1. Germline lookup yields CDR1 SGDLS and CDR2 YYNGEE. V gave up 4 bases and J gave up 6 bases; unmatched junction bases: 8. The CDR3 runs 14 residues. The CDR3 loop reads CASSTGQGWAEAFF. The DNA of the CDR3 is TGTGCCAGCAGCACCGGACAGGGTTGGGCTGAAGCTTTCTTT.

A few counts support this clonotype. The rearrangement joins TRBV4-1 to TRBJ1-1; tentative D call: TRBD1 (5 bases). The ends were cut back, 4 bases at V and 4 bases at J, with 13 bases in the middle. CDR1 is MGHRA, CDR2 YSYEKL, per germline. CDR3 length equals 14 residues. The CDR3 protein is CASSLWDVGTEAFF. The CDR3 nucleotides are TGCGCCAGCAGCCTCTGGGACGTCGGCACTGAAGCTTTCTTT.

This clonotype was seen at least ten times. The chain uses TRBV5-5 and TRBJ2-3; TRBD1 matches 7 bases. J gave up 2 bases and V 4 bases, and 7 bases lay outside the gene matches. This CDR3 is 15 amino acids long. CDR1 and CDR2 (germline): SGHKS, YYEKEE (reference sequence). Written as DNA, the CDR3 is TGTGCCAGCAGCACCCGACAGGGTATCACAGATACGCAGTATTTT. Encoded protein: CASSTRQGITDTQYF.

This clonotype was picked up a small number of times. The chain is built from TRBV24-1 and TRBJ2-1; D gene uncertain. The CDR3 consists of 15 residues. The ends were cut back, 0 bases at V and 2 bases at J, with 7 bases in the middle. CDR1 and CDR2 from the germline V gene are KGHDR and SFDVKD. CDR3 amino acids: CATSDLSEAYNEQFF. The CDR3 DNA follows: TGTGCCACCAGTGATTTGTCAGAGGCCTACAATGAGCAGTTCTTC.

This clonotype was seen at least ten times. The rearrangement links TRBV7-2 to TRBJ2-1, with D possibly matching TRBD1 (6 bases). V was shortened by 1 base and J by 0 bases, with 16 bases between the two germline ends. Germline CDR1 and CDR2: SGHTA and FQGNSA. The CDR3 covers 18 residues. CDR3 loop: CASSLGGHLGLSYNEQFF. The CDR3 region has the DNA TGTGCCAGCAGCTTAGGGGGACACCTGGGCCTCTCCTACAATGAGCAGTTCTTC.

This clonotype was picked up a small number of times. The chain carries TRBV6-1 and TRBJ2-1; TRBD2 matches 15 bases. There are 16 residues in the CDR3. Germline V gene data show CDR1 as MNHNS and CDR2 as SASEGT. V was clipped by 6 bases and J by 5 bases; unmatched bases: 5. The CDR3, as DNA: TGTGCCAGCAGCGATGGACTAGCGGGGGGGGACAATGAGCAGTTCTTC. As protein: CASSDGLAGGDNEQFF.

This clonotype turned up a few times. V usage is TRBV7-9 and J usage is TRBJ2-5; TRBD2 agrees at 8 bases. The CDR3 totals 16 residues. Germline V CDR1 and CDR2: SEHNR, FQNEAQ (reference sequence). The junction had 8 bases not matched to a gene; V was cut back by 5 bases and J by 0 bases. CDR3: CASSPPGRGDQETQYF. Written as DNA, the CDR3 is TGTGCCAGCAGCCCCCCGGGGCGGGGGGACCAAGAGACCCAGTACTTC.

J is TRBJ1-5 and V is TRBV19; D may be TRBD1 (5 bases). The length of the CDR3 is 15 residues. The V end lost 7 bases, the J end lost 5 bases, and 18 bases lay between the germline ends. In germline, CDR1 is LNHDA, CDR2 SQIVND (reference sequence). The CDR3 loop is CASTFRQGLYQPQHF. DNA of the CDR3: TGTGCCAGTACCTTCCGCCAGGGACTTTATCAGCCCCAGCATTTT.

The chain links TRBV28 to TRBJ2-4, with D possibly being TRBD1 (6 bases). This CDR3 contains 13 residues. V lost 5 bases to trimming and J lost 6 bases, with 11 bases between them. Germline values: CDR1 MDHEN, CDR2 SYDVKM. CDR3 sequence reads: CASSPGQTNIQYF. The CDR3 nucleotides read TGTGCCAGCAGTCCAGGACAGACAAACATTCAGTACTTC.

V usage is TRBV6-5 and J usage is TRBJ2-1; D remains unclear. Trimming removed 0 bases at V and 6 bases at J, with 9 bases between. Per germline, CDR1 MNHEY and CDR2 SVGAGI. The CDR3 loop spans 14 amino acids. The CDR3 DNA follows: TGTGCCAGCAGTTACTCGGCAGGCTCCAATGAGCAGTTCTTC. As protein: CASSYSAGSNEQFF.

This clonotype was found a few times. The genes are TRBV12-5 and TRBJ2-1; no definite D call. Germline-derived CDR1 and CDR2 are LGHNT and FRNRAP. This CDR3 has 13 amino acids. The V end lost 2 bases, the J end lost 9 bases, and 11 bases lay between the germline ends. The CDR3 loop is CASGLSANFEQFF. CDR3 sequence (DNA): TGTGCTAGTGGTTTGTCCGCCAATTTTGAGCAGTTCTTC.

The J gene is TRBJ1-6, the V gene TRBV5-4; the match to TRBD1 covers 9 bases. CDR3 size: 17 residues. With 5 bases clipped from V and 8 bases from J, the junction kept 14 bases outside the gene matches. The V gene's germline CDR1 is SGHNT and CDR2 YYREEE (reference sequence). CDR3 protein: CASRSGQGPQTDSPLHF. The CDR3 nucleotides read TGTGCCAGCAGGTCCGGACAGGGGCCCCAAACTGATTCACCCCTCCACTTT.

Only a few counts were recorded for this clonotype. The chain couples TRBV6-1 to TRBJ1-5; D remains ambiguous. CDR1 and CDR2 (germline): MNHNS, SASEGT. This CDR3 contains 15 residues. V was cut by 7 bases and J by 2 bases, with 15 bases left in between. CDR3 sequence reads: CASTGSAGGNQPQHF. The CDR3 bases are TGTGCCAGCACTGGGAGTGCTGGGGGCAATCAGCCCCAGCATTTT.

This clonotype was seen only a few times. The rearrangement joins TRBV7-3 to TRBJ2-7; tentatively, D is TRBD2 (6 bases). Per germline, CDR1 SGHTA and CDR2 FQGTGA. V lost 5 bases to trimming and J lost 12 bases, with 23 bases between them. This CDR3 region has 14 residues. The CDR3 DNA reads TGTGCCAGCAGCCCCTATCCCGGGACTTCCCTTCTGTACGTC. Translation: CASSPYPGTSLLYV.